A selection of T cell receptor beta chains follows, all from one sample in a study of beta chain features in type 1 diabetes. Some clones are missing from TCRdb's copy, which holds only in-frame ones; the method was immunoSEQ multiplex PCR. The sample lists under 900,000 clones; roughly 17% were seen once. Sequenced: naive CD4+ T cells from blood. Every receptor here comes from a woman between 18 and 29 years old in good health. Both conserved end residues are part of each CDR3. A D gene is named only where the DNA matches it firmly. Expanded clones get a size class; other rows say once, few or many, or leave the size out.

J | V | size | D | CDR3 | DNA
TRBJ2-6 | TRBV19 | NA | NA | CASSSEGVGANVLTF | TGTGCCAGTAGTAGCGAGGGGGTAGGGGCCAACGTCCTGACTTTC
TRBJ1-1 | TRBV6-5 | NA | NA | CASSQTPMNTEAFF | TGTGCCAGCAGTCAGACACCTATGAACACTGAAGCTTTCTTT
TRBJ2-7 | TRBV18 | NA | TRBD2 | CASSQGLAYEQYF | TGTGCCAGCTCACAGGGACTAGCCTACGAGCAGTACTTC
TRBJ1-1 | TRBV19 | NA | NA | CASSTGVGRNTEAFF | TGTGCCAGTAGTACGGGGGTGGGGCGGAACACTGAAGCTTTCTTT
TRBJ1-1 | TRBV19 | NA | TRBD1 | CASRQNRGRGTEAFF | TGTGCCAGTAGGCAAAACAGGGGGAGGGGCACTGAAGCTTTCTTT
TRBJ2-7 | TRBV7-2 | NA | NA | CASNEGARYEQYF | TGTGCCAGCAATGAAGGTGCCCGCTACGAGCAGTACTTC
TRBJ1-4 | TRBV19 | NA | NA | CASSPRASGYEKLFF | TGTGCCAGTAGTCCACGGGCCAGTGGTTATGAAAAACTGTTTTTT
TRBJ2-7 | TRBV14 | few | TRBD1 | CASSQVTGQGDEQYF | TGTGCCAGCAGCCAAGTGACGGGACAGGGTGACGAGCAGTACTTC
TRBJ2-1 | TRBV9 | NA | NA | CASSVEEGLYNEQFF | TGTGCCAGCAGCGTAGAGGAGGGCCTTTACAATGAGCAGTTCTTC
TRBJ1-2 | TRBV6-6 | once | TRBD1 | CASSTGTGALPTFYTF | TGTGCCAGCAGTACCGGGACAGGGGCGCTCCCAACCTTCTACACCTTC
TRBJ2-1 | TRBV7-2 | few | NA | CASSLDGGPFNEQFF | TGTGCCAGCAGCTTAGATGGGGGGCCGTTCAATGAGCAGTTCTTC
TRBJ2-7 | TRBV27 | once | NA | CASSNRRDNPYEQYF | TGTGCCAGCAGCAATCGTAGGGACAACCCATACGAGCAGTACTTC
TRBJ2-3 | TRBV4-2 | few | NA | CASSQDRLKGTDTQYF | TGTGCCAGCAGCCAAGATCGGCTAAAGGGCACAGATACGCAGTATTTT
TRBJ2-6 | TRBV19 | few | NA | CASRYSDSGANVLTF | TGTGCCAGTAGATATTCAGACTCTGGGGCCAACGTCCTGACTTTC
TRBJ2-1 | TRBV21-1 | NA | NA | CASSKGRAGGYEQFF | TGTGCCAGCAGCAAGGGGAGAGCGGGAGGATATGAGCAGTTCTTC
TRBJ2-5 | TRBV2 | NA | NA | CASKREETQYF | TGTGCCAGCAAGCGGGAAGAGACCCAGTACTTC
TRBJ2-3 | TRBV11-3 | few | TRBD1 | CASRDRITDTQYF | TGTGCCAGCAGGGACAGGATCACAGATACGCAGTATTTT
TRBJ2-3 | TRBV7-2 | NA | NA | CASSLRGNTQYF | TGTGCCAGCAGCTTACGGGGAAATACGCAGTATTTT
TRBJ1-1 | TRBV6-5 | NA | NA | CASSYSSNRNTEAFF | TGTGCCAGCAGTTACTCGAGTAACAGGAACACTGAAGCTTTCTTT
TRBJ2-1 | TRBV28 | NA | TRBD1 | CASIRDSHNEQFF | TGTGCCAGTATACGGGACAGTCACAATGAGCAGTTCTTC
TRBJ2-5 | TRBV2 | NA | NA | CASSEGAQYF | TGTGCCAGCAGTGAAGGGGCCCAGTACTTC
TRBJ2-3 | TRBV20-1 | NA | TRBD1 | CSALRTGAQYF | TGCAGTGCTCTCCGGACAGGGGCGCAGTATTTT
TRBJ2-6 | TRBV27 | NA | TRBD1 | CACSPTNRGPGANVLTF | TGTGCCTGCAGTCCCACCAACAGGGGGCCTGGGGCCAACGTCCTGACTTTC
TRBJ2-7 | TRBV27 | few | NA | CASSLRVRSSYEQYF | TGTGCCAGCAGTTTAAGGGTCCGGAGCTCCTACGAGCAGTACTTC
TRBJ2-3 | TRBV2 | NA | NA | CAARQADTQYF | TGTGCCGCCCGGCAAGCAGATACGCAGTATTTT
TRBJ2-7 | TRBV5-4 | few | NA | CASSLVASRGEQYF | TGTGCCAGCAGCTTGGTGGCTAGCAGAGGCGAGCAGTACTTC
TRBJ2-1 | TRBV7-6 | few | TRBD2 | CASSGAGTRQFF | TGTGCCAGCAGCGGGGCGGGGACTAGGCAGTTCTTC
TRBJ2-1 | TRBV19 | NA | NA | CASRPAVAYNEQFF | TGTGCCAGTAGGCCAGCGGTTGCCTACAATGAGCAGTTCTTC
TRBJ2-5 | TRBV10-3 | few | NA | CAISEAEGTQYF | TGTGCCATCAGTGAGGCGGAAGGGACCCAGTACTTC